This record covers a single T cell receptor (beta chain). Trimming cost V 2 bases and J 2 bases; bases outside gene matches: 6. Germline-derived CDR1 and CDR2 are MDHEN and SYDVKM. The CDR3 spans 16 residues. The source of the sample is a study of blood T cell repertoires in COVID-19. Across the study: Specimens from acute and convalescent COVID-19 originated in the United States, Italy and Spain.

In the source study's methods: Reference gene primer amplification in the assay estimated nucleated cell counts. The table came from immunoSEQ multiplex PCR; TCRdb's copy has only in-frame clones and leaves some out. That table supplies the V and J calls and clone size; D and trimming were determined from the DNA. The sample yields about 440,000 clones, around 88% seen once. Material for sequencing was peripheral blood. The TCR originated in a woman between 25 and 40 years old with acute or convalescent COVID-19. This chain connects TRBV28 to TRBJ1-2, with 9 bases fitting TRBD1. The CDR3 nucleotides are TGTGCCAGCAGTTTAACGACAGGGGGTGGAAACTATGGCTACACCTTC. Its protein product is CASSLTTGGGNYGYTF.